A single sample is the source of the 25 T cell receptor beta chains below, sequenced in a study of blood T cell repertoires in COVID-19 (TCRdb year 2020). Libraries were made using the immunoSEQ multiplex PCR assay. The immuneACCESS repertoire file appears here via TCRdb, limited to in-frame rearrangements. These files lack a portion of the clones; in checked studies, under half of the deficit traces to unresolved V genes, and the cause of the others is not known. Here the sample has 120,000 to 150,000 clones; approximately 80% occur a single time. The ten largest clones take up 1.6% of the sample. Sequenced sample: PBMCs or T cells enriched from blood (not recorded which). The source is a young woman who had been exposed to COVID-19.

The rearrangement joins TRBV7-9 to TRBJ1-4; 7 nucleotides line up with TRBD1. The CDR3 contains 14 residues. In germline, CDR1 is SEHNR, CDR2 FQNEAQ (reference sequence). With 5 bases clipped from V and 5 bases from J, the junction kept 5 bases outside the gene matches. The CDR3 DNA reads TGTGCCAGCAGCGCCGGGACAGAGAATGAAAAACTGTTTTTT. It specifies CASSAGTENEKLFF.

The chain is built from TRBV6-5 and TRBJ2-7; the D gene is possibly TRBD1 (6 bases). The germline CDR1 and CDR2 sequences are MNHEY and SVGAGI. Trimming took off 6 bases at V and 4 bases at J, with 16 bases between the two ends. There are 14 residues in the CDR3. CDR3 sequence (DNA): TGTGCCAGCAGACAGGGCCCGAGGGATTACGAGCAGTACTTC. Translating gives CASRQGPRDYEQYF.

The CDR3 region has the DNA TGTGCCAGCAGCCAGAGTTCTAACTATGGCTACACCTTC. This gives the protein CASSQSSNYGYTF. The V and J genes are TRBV14 and TRBJ1-2; D ambiguous. Germline CDR1 and CDR2: SGHDN and FVKESK. Trimming stripped 3 bases from V and 0 bases from J, with 5 bases between. This CDR3 has 13 amino acids.

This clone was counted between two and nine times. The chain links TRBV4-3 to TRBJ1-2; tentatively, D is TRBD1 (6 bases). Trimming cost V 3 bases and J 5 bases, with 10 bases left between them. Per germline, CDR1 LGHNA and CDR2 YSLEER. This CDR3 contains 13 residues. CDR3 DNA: TGCGCCAGCAGCCATGGACAGAGTTATGGCTACACCTTC. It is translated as CASSHGQSYGYTF.

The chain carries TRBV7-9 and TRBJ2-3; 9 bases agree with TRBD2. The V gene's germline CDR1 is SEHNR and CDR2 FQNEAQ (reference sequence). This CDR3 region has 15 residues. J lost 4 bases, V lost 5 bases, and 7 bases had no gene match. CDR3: CASSPDLAGPDTQYF. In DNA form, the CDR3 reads TGTGCCAGCAGCCCAGATCTAGCGGGACCAGATACGCAGTATTTT.

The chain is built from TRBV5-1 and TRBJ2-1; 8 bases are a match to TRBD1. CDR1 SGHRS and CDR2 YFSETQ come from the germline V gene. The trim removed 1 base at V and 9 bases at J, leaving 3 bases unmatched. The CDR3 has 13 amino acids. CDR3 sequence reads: CASSLQGAGEQFF. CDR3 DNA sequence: TGCGCCAGCAGCTTGCAGGGGGCAGGTGAGCAGTTCTTC.

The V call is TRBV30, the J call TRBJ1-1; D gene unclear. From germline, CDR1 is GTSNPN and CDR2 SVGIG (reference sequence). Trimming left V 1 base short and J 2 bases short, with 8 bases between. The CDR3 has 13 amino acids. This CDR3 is CAWSGHPNTEAFF. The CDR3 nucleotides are TGTGCCTGGAGTGGACACCCCAACACTGAAGCTTTCTTT.

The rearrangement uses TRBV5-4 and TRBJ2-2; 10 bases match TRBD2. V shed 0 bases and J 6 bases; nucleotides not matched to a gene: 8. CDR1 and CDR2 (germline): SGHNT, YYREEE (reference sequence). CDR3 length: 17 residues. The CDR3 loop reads CASSLVVLAGDPGELFF. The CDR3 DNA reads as TGTGCCAGCAGCTTGGTTGTCCTAGCGGGAGATCCCGGGGAGCTGTTTTTT.

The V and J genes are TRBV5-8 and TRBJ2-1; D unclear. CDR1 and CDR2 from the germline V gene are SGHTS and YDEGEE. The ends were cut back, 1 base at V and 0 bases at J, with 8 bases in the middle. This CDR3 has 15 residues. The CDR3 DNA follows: TGTGCCAGCAGCTTGTTCCGCAGCTCCTACAATGAGCAGTTCTTC. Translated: CASSLFRSSYNEQFF. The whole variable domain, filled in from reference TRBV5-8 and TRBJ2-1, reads EAGVTQSPTHLIKTRGQQATLRCSPISGHTSVYWYQQALGLGLQFLLWYDEGEERNRGNFPPRFSGRQFPNYSSELNVNALELEDSALYLCASSLFRSSYNEQFFGPGTRLTVL.

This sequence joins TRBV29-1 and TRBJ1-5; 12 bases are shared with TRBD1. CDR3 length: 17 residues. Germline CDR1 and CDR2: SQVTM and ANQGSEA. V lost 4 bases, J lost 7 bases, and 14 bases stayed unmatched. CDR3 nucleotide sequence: TGCAGCGTTGCCGGGACAGGGGGCACTTCGGGAGGACAGCCCCAGCATTTT. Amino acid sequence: CSVAGTGGTSGGQPQHF.

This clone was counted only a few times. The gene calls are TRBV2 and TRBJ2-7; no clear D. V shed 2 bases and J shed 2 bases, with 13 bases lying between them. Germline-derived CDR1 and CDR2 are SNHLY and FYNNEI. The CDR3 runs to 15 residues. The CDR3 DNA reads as TGTGCCAGCAGTGAAAGTGCGACTCGAGCCTACGAGCAGTACTTC. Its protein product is CASSESATRAYEQYF.

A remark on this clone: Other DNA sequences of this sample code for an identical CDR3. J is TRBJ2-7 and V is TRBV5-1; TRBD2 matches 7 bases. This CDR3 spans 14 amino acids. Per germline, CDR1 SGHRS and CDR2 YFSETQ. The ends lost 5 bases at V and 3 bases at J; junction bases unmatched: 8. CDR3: CASRLGGSGYEQYF. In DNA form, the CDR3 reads TGCGCCAGCAGACTGGGGGGGAGTGGCTACGAGCAGTACTTC.

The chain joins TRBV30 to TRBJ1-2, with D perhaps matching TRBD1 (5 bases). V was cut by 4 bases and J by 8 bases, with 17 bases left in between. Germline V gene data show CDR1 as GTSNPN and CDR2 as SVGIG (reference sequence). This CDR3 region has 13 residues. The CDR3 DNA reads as TGTGCCTGGATGTATGCCGGGGGAGAGGGCTACACCTTC. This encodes CAWMYAGGEGYTF. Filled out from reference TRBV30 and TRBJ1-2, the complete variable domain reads SQTIHQWPATLVQPVGSPLSLECTVEGTSNPNLYWYRQAAGRGLQLLFYSVGIGQISSEVPQNLSASRPQDRQFILSSKKLLLSDSGFYLCAWMYAGGEGYTFGSGTRLTVV.

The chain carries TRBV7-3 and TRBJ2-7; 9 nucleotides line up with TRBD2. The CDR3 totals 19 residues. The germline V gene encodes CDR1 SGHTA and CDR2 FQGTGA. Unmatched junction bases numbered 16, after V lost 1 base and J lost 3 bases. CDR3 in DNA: TGTGCCAGCAGCTTAAACGAAGGCAGGGTTAGACTAGCGGACTACGAGCAGTACTTC. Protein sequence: CASSLNEGRVRLADYEQYF. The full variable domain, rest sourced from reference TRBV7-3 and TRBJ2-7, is GAGVSQTPSNKVTEKGKYVELRCDPISGHTALYWYRQSLGQGPEFLIYFQGTGAADDSGLPNDRFFAVRPEGSVSTLKIQRTERGDSAVYLCASSLNEGRVRLADYEQYFGPGTRLTVT.

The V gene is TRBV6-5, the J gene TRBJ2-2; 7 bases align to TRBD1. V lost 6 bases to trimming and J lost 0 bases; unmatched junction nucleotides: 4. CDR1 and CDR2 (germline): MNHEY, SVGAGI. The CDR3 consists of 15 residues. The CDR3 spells CASRSTGTNTGELFF. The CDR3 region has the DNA TGTGCCAGCAGATCGACAGGGACGAACACCGGGGAGCTGTTTTTT.

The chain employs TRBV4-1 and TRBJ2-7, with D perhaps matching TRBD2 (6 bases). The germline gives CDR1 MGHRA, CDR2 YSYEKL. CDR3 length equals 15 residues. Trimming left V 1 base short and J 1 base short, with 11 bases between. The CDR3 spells CASSQAWGVSYEQYF. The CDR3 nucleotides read TGCGCCAGCAGCCAAGCCTGGGGGGTTTCCTACGAGCAGTACTTC.

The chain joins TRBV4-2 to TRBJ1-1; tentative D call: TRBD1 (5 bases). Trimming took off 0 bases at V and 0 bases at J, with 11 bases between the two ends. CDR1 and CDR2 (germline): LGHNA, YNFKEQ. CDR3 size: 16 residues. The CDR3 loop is CASSQDSEGLNTEAFF. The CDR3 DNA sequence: TGTGCCAGCAGCCAAGATTCGGAGGGGCTGAACACTGAAGCTTTCTTT.

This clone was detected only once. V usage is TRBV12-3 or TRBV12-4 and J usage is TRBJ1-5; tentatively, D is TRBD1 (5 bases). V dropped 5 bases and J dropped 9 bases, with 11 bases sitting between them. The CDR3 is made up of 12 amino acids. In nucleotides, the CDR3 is TGTGCCAGCAGTCCCTTTCAGGGGCCCCAGCATTTT. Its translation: CASSPFQGPQHF.

CDR3: CASSLFSREGGEQFF. In nucleotides, the CDR3 is TGTGCCAGCAGCCTGTTCTCTCGGGAGGGAGGTGAGCAGTTCTTC. The chain joins TRBV16 to TRBJ2-1; 8 positions agree with TRBD2. The V gene's germline CDR1 is KGHSY and CDR2 FQNENV. There are 15 residues in the CDR3. J gave up 9 bases and V 4 bases, and 11 bases lay outside the gene matches.

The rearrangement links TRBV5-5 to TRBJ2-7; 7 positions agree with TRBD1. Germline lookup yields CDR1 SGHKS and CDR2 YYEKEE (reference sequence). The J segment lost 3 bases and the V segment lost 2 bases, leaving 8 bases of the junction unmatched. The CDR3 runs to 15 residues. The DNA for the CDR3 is TGTGCCAGCAGCTTTTGGGGCAGGGGGTACTACGAGCAGTACTTC. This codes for CASSFWGRGYYEQYF.

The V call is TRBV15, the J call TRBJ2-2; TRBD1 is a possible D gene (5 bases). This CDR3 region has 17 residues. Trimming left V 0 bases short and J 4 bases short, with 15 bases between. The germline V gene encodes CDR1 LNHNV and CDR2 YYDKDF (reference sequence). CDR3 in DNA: TGTGCCACCAGCAGAGATCGACAGCAAACCATCACCGGGGAGCTGTTTTTT. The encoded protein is CATSRDRQQTITGELFF.

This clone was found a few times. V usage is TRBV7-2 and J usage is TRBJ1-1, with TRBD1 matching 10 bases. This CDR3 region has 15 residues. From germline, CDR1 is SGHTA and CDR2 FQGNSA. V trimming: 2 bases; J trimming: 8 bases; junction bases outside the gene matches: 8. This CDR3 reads CASSLSGTGVDEAFF. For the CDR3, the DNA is TGTGCCAGCAGCTTATCAGGGACAGGGGTTGACGAAGCTTTCTTT. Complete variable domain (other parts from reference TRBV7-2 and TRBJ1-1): GAGVSQSPSNKVTEKGKDVELRCDPISGHTALYWYRQSLGQGLEFLIYFQGNSAPDKSGLPSDRFSAERTGGSVSTLTIQRTQQEDSAVYLCASSLSGTGVDEAFFGQGTRLTVV.

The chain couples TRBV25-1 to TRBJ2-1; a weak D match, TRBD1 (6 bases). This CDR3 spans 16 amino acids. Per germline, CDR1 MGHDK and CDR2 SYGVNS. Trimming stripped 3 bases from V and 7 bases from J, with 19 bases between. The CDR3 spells CASSDPPDRTVNEQFF. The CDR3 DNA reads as TGTGCCAGCAGTGATCCCCCCGACAGGACAGTGAATGAGCAGTTCTTC.

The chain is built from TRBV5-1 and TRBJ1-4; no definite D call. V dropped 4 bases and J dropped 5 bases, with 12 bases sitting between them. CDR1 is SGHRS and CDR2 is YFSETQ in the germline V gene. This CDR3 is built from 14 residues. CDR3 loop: CASSPTTQNEKLFF. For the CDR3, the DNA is TGCGCCAGCAGCCCGACTACACAAAATGAAAAACTGTTTTTT.

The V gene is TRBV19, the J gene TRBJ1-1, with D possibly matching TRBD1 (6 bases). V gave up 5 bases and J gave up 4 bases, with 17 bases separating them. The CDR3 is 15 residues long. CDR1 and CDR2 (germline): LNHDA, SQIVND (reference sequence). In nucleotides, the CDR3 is TGTGCCAGTAGTCTCGGACAGTTAGGTGGCACTGAAGCTTTCTTT. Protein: CASSLGQLGGTEAFF.